One sample yielded the 29 T cell receptor beta chains listed below, sequenced in a study of blood T cells in healthy people across ages. The second PCR ran roughly 7 to 11 cycles with a sample-barcoded 5' primer and J-beta primers. TCRdb processed the 5' RACE reads anew with MiXCR; each CDR3 protein has one entry. The sample contains more than 500,000 distinct CDR3 sequences, approximately 30% of which appear only once. Sequencing used blood. These receptors all come from a woman aged 70-85 years in good health.

This chain uses TRBV12-5 with TRBJ2-1; D unresolved. The CDR3 extends over 14 amino acids. Germline V gives CDR1 LGHNT, CDR2 FRNRAP. V was cut by 2 bases and J by 5 bases, with 10 bases left in between. The CDR3 spells CASGLNRRNNEQFF. The CDR3 coding sequence is TGTGCTAGTGGTTTGAATCGCCGGAACAATGAGCAGTTCTTC.

This clonotype has just a few counts. This chain joins TRBV20-1 and TRBJ2-7; possibly TRBD2 for D (7 bases). The ends were cut back, 0 bases at V and 5 bases at J, with 11 bases in the middle. Germline assignment: CDR1 DFQATT and CDR2 SNEGSKA (reference sequence). The CDR3 is made up of 13 amino acids. The CDR3 here is CSARDRGAHEQYF. For the CDR3, the DNA is TGCAGTGCTAGAGATCGGGGGGCCCACGAGCAGTACTTC.

This clonotype was picked up a small number of times. V usage is TRBV11-3 and J usage is TRBJ2-1; D possibly corresponds to TRBD1 (7 bases). V was cut by 4 bases and J by 7 bases, with 11 bases left in between. From germline, CDR1 is SGHNT and CDR2 YENEEA. The CDR3 is 13 amino acids. The CDR3 DNA reads TGTGCCAGCAGCTCACAGGGGAGGAATGAGCAGTTCTTC. Translated, it gives CASSSQGRNEQFF.

Only a few counts were recorded for this clonotype. The V and J genes are TRBV6-2 or TRBV6-3 and TRBJ2-7; D remains ambiguous. The germline V and J ends were trimmed by 5 bases and 3 bases, with 11 bases remaining between them. The CDR3 is made up of 13 amino acids. Germline lookup yields CDR1 MNHEY and CDR2 SVGEGT. As DNA, the CDR3 is TGTGCCAGCAGTCACGTATCTAGCTACGAGCAGTACTTC. Amino acids: CASSHVSSYEQYF.

This clonotype was picked up a small number of times. J is TRBJ1-5 and V is TRBV5-6; the match to TRBD1 covers 9 bases. CDR1 SGHDT and CDR2 YYEEEE come from the germline V gene. The CDR3 spans 17 residues. J was trimmed by 5 bases and V by 2 bases; bases with no gene match: 11. This CDR3 reads CASSFGTGSRADQPQHF. The DNA of the CDR3 is TGTGCCAGCAGCTTCGGGACAGGGAGTCGGGCGGATCAGCCCCAGCATTTT.

This clonotype was seen a handful of times. The chain joins TRBV3-1 to TRBJ2-1; the D gene could be TRBD1 or TRBD2 (5 bases each). V was clipped by 11 bases and J by 2 bases, with 19 bases between them. The length of the CDR3 is 15 residues. Germline V gene sequence: CDR1 LGHDT, CDR2 YNNKEL (reference sequence). CDR3 nucleotide sequence: TGTGCCGCTTCGTTCGGGCAGGGAGCCTACAATGAGCAGTTCTTC. Protein: CAASFGQGAYNEQFF.

The rearrangement uses TRBV4-2 and TRBJ2-2; 7 bases are shared with TRBD2. The trim removed 1 base at V and 1 base at J, leaving 3 bases unmatched. The CDR3 extends over 16 amino acids. Germline CDR1 LGHNA, CDR2 YNFKEQ. For the CDR3, the DNA is TGTGCCAGCAGCCAAGTGGCGGGGGTGAACACCGGGGAGCTGTTTTTT. Its translation: CASSQVAGVNTGELFF.

The chain is built from TRBV5-1 and TRBJ1-5; TRBD1 matches 10 bases. Losses at the gene ends were 3 bases for V and 6 bases for J; bases not matched to a gene: 6. Germline assignment: CDR1 SGHRS and CDR2 YFSETQ. CDR3 length: 15 residues. This CDR3 reads CASSSRGQGGQPQHF. The DNA for the CDR3 is TGCGCCAGCAGCTCACGCGGACAGGGGGGTCAGCCCCAGCATTTT.

This clonotype was seen many times. This chain uses TRBV5-1 with TRBJ2-5; the match to TRBD1 covers 7 bases. CDR3 length: 15 residues. Germline CDR1 reads SGHRS; CDR2 reads YFSETQ. V was pared by 0 bases and J by 3 bases, with 5 bases of the junction left unmatched. The CDR3 region has the DNA TGCGCCAGCAGCTTGGGAGGGACAGCGGAAGAGACCCAGTACTTC. It specifies CASSLGGTAEETQYF.

The J gene is TRBJ1-1, the V gene TRBV12-3 or TRBV12-4; no clear D gene. Trimming took 6 bases from V and 7 from J, leaving 12 bases between them. CDR3 size: 12 residues. CDR3 amino acids: CASSARSLEAFF. The CDR3 DNA sequence: TGTGCCAGCAGCGCGAGATCCCTTGAAGCTTTCTTT.

In this sample, this clonotype turned up a few times. The chain uses TRBV20-1 and TRBJ1-1; perhaps TRBD1 as D (5 bases). Germline assignment: CDR1 DFQATT and CDR2 SNEGSKA (reference sequence). This CDR3 region has 11 residues. CDR3 sequence (DNA): TGCAGCGGCCGGAGGGGCACTGAAGCTTTCTTT. Residues: CSGRRGTEAFF.

This clonotype was seen a few times. The J gene is TRBJ2-7, the V gene TRBV29-1, with D possibly being TRBD1 or TRBD2 (6 bases each). CDR3 length: 13 residues. V lost 6 bases and J 0 bases, leaving 12 bases between the germline ends. The germline V gene encodes CDR1 SQVTM and CDR2 ANQGSEA. The DNA for the CDR3 is TGCAGCGTCCAAGGGGGGAGCTCCTACGAGCAGTACTTC. Its protein is CSVQGGSSYEQYF.

V is TRBV9 and J is TRBJ2-5; no definite D call. This CDR3 region has 15 residues. Germline values: CDR1 SGDLS, CDR2 YYNGEE. V shed 3 bases and J shed 5 bases, with 17 bases lying between them. The CDR3 is CASSEPPSGAETQYF. DNA of the CDR3: TGTGCCAGCAGCGAACCCCCATCCGGCGCTGAGACCCAGTACTTC.

This clonotype came up a few times. The chain uses TRBV7-2 and TRBJ2-5, with D tentatively TRBD2 (7 bases). V shed 1 base and J shed 9 bases, with 21 bases lying between them. From germline, CDR1 is SGHTA and CDR2 FQGNSA. The CDR3 extends over 16 amino acids. The CDR3: CASSLVPGGYSGPQYF. CDR3 bases: TGTGCCAGCAGCTTAGTTCCGGGGGGCTATTCGGGGCCCCAGTACTTC.

Only a few counts were recorded for this clonotype. The J gene is TRBJ1-5, the V gene TRBV12-3 or TRBV12-4; D perhaps matches TRBD1 (5 bases). This CDR3 spans 17 amino acids. V lost 3 bases, J lost 1 base, and 16 bases lay in between. The CDR3 coding sequence is TGTGCCAGCAGTTTTGGCAGGGTACGGAGAAGCAATCAGCCCCAGCATTTT. This encodes CASSFGRVRRSNQPQHF.

The chain joins TRBV29-1 to TRBJ2-5; D might be TRBD2 (6 bases). The length of the CDR3 is 13 residues. V was trimmed by 3 bases and J by 1 base, leaving 9 bases between them. CDR1 is SQVTM and CDR2 is ANQGSEA in the germline V gene. CDR3 DNA sequence: TGCAGCGTTGATGTGGGGGGCCAAGAGACCCAGTACTTC. Its protein product is CSVDVGGQETQYF.

The rearrangement uses TRBV27 and TRBJ1-2; D is unresolved. The CDR3 is 16 amino acids. V dropped 1 base and J dropped 3 bases, with 15 bases sitting between them. CDR1 and CDR2 (germline): MNHEY, SMNVEV (reference sequence). CDR3 sequence: CASSLWAKHRDYGYTF. The CDR3 DNA is TGTGCCAGCAGTTTATGGGCAAAACATCGAGACTATGGCTACACCTTC.

This clonotype was seen ten or more times. The chain joins TRBV12-3 or TRBV12-4 to TRBJ1-1; a possible D gene is TRBD1 (6 bases). CDR3 length: 13 residues. V lost 2 bases to trimming and J lost 6 bases, with 10 bases between them. For the CDR3, the DNA is TGTGCCAGCAGTTTAAGGGGGGAATCTGAAGCTTTCTTT. Its translation is CASSLRGESEAFF.

In DNA, the CDR3 is TGCAGTGCTTCGTACGGGACAACTCTCGCCTACAATGAGCAGTTCTTC. It specifies CSASYGTTLAYNEQFF. This sequence joins TRBV20-1 and TRBJ2-1; D possibly corresponds to TRBD1 (6 bases). CDR3 length: 16 amino acids. From germline, CDR1 is DFQATT and CDR2 SNEGSKA (reference sequence). Trimming shortened V by 5 bases and J by 2 bases, and 19 bases separated the two germline ends.

The V call is TRBV20-1, the J call TRBJ2-3, with 8 positions matching TRBD2. The CDR3 loop spans 14 amino acids. With 3 bases clipped from V and 1 base from J, the junction kept 3 bases outside the gene matches. Germline loops: CDR1 DFQATT, CDR2 SNEGSKA (reference sequence). Here the CDR3 DNA reads TGCAGTGCTAGGGCGACTAGCGGCACAGATACGCAGTATTTT. Translating gives CSARATSGTDTQYF.

This clonotype was recorded a few times. The V gene is TRBV6-1, the J gene TRBJ1-2; D is ambiguous. V lost 1 base to trimming and J lost 0 bases, with 9 bases between them. This CDR3 is built from 15 residues. Germline CDR1 is MNHNS and CDR2 is SASEGT. The CDR3 loop reads CASSEVQSSNYGYTF. The CDR3 nucleotides are TGTGCCAGCAGTGAAGTTCAGAGTTCTAACTATGGCTACACCTTC.

The V and J genes are TRBV29-1 and TRBJ1-4; D unresolved. This CDR3 comprises 13 residues. Germline V gene lookup returns CDR1 SQVTM and CDR2 ANQGSEA. Between the trimmed V and J ends, which lost 5 bases and 0 bases, there was a span of 7 bases. CDR3 loop: CSVPGATNEKLFF. DNA for the CDR3: TGCAGCGTTCCTGGGGCAACTAATGAAAAACTGTTTTTT.

The chain links TRBV19 to TRBJ2-7; D not certain. The germline V and J ends were trimmed by 5 bases and 5 bases, with 16 bases remaining between them. Germline V gene lookup returns CDR1 LNHDA and CDR2 SQIVND (reference sequence). The CDR3 has 14 residues. The chain's CDR3 is CASSPHRTINEQYF. The CDR3 region has the DNA TGTGCCAGTAGTCCCCACCGAACGATCAACGAGCAGTACTTC. Using reference TRBV19 and TRBJ2-7 for the parts outside the CDR3, the full variable domain is DGGITQSPKYLFRKEGQNVTLSCEQNLNHDAMYWYRQDPGQGLRLIYYSQIVNDFQKGDIAEGYSVSREKKESFPLTVTSAQKNPTAFYLCASSPHRTINEQYFGPGTRLTVT.

V usage is TRBV11-2 and J usage is TRBJ2-3; D remains ambiguous. The V end lost 5 bases, the J end lost 0 bases, and 6 bases lay between the germline ends. The CDR3 consists of 13 residues. CDR1 is SGHAT and CDR2 is FQNNGV in the germline V gene. The CDR3 protein is CASSQYSTDTQYF. In DNA, the CDR3 is TGTGCCAGCAGCCAGTACAGCACAGATACGCAGTATTTT.

The chain couples TRBV12-3 or TRBV12-4 to TRBJ1-5; D unclear. The V end was cut by 11 bases, the J end by 6 bases, with 17 bases between. The CDR3 loop spans 13 amino acids. DNA for the CDR3: TGTGCCTGCAAGGGATCCGGAGGTCAGCCCCAGCATTTT. It encodes CACKGSGGQPQHF.

The J gene is TRBJ1-3, the V gene TRBV20-1; unclear D gene. The germline CDR1 and CDR2 sequences are DFQATT and SNEGSKA (reference sequence). V lost 3 bases, J lost 0 bases, and 9 bases lay in between. CDR3 length equals 14 residues. This chain's CDR3 is CSASPDYSGNTIYF. The DNA for the CDR3 is TGCAGTGCTAGCCCGGACTACTCTGGAAACACCATATATTTT.

This rearrangement joins TRBV7-8 to TRBJ2-3; D possibly uses TRBD1 or TRBD2 (7 bases each). Per germline, CDR1 SGHVS and CDR2 FQNEAQ. V was trimmed by 4 bases and J by 9 bases, leaving 17 bases between them. The CDR3 runs 14 residues. The CDR3 protein is CASSSGGQWETQYF. CDR3 nucleotide sequence: TGTGCCAGCAGCTCGGGGGGACAGTGGGAAACGCAGTATTTT. Combining the CDR3 with reference TRBV7-8 and TRBJ2-3 gives the whole variable domain GAGVSQSPRYKVAKRGQDVALRCDPISGHVSLFWYQQALGQGPEFLTYFQNEAQLDKSGLPSDRFFAERPEGSVSTLKIQRTQQEDSAVYLCASSSGGQWETQYFGPGTRLTVL.

The table lists this clonotype with many counts. The genes are TRBV5-1 and TRBJ2-1; D perhaps matches TRBD2 (6 bases). CDR3 length equals 12 residues. Germline loops: CDR1 SGHRS, CDR2 YFSETQ. V shed 2 bases and J shed 7 bases, with 7 bases lying between them. CDR3 nucleotides: TGCGCCAGCAGCTTCGGGGGAAATGAGCAGTTCTTC. This sequence encodes CASSFGGNEQFF.

The V and J genes are TRBV6-6 and TRBJ2-4; D remains ambiguous. This CDR3 has 14 residues. Trimming stripped 5 bases from V and 2 bases from J, with 10 bases between. CDR1 is MNHNY, CDR2 SVGAGI, per germline (reference sequence). Here the CDR3 reads CASSIAETKNIQYF. As DNA, the CDR3 is TGTGCCAGCAGTATAGCAGAAACCAAAAACATTCAGTACTTC.